These 15 T cell receptor beta chains came from one sample sequenced in a study of shared clonotypes between healthy human individuals. TCRdb keeps only in-frame clones here, not all; method: immunoSEQ multiplex PCR. This table has some 700,000 clones, roughly 91% appearing once. Sequenced sample: memory CD8+ T cells from PBMCs. Subset denoted: CD45RO+ cells pooled with CCR7-negative TemRA cells. Receptors were obtained from a man aged 18 to 35 in good health. Some clones in this sample may be carry-over from other donors' samples.

The rearrangement joins TRBV9 to TRBJ2-3, with 10 bases that match TRBD2. The length of the CDR3 is 17 residues. Germline CDR1 is SGDLS and CDR2 is YYNGEE. V trimming: 4 bases; J trimming: 0 bases; junction bases outside the gene matches: 8. CDR3 sequence: CASSPRGAGGSTDTQYF. The DNA for the CDR3 is TGTGCCAGCAGCCCCCGAGGAGCGGGAGGGAGCACAGATACGCAGTATTTT.

The sample holds one count of this clone. The chain uses TRBV21-1 and TRBJ1-5; TRBD1 was called by the table and not checked on the DNA. TRBV21-1 is reported as a pseudogene. CDR3 length: 19 residues. The chain's CDR3 is CASSPRGMDRNKVNQPQHF. CDR3 bases: TGTGCCAGCAGCCCCAGAGGTATGGACAGGAATAAGGTTAATCAGCCCCAGCATTTT.

The J gene is TRBJ2-7, the V gene TRBV4-3; 10 positions agree with TRBD2. After removal of 4 bases from V and 2 bases from J, the junction contained 2 bases not matched to a gene. The germline CDR1 and CDR2 sequences are LGHNA and YSLEER. The CDR3 is 14 residues long. Here the CDR3 reads CASSPGTSAYEQYF. DNA for the CDR3: TGCGCCAGCAGCCCCGGGACTAGCGCCTACGAGCAGTACTTC.

The chain recombines TRBV6-6 with TRBJ1-1; no reliable D call. This CDR3 is 13 amino acids long. Germline lookup yields CDR1 MNHNY and CDR2 SVGAGI (reference sequence). V lost 3 bases, J lost 0 bases, and 5 bases lay in between. Written as DNA, the CDR3 is TGTGCCAGCAGTTATGGGATGAACACTGAAGCTTTCTTT. Protein product: CASSYGMNTEAFF.

The rearrangement links TRBV7-8 to TRBJ2-7; 11 bases match TRBD2. Germline loops: CDR1 SGHVS, CDR2 FQNEAQ. V was pared by 6 bases and J by 6 bases, with 13 bases of the junction left unmatched. The CDR3 is 16 residues long. The CDR3 sequence: CASSSSTSGALREQYF. DNA for the CDR3: TGTGCCAGCAGTTCGTCGACTAGCGGGGCTCTACGCGAGCAGTACTTC.

This rearrangement joins TRBV5-4 to TRBJ2-1, with TRBD2 identical over 8 bases. Germline lookup yields CDR1 SGHNT and CDR2 YYREEE (reference sequence). This CDR3 spans 15 amino acids. The trim removed 1 base at V and 3 bases at J, leaving 3 bases unmatched. Written as DNA, the CDR3 is TGTGCCAGCAGCTTGAAACTAGCGGTCTACAATGAGCAGTTCTTC. Translation gives CASSLKLAVYNEQFF.

The V and J genes are TRBV27 and TRBJ2-2, with 10 bases identical to TRBD1. This CDR3 is 18 amino acids long. V dropped 1 base and J dropped 4; count of bases not matched to a gene: 9. CDR1 is MNHEY and CDR2 is SMNVEV in the germline V gene (reference sequence). This chain's CDR3 is CASSLFPGRTGGTGELFF. The CDR3 region has the DNA TGTGCCAGCAGTTTATTCCCCGGCCGGACAGGGGGCACCGGGGAGCTGTTTTTT.

The rearrangement uses TRBV21-1 and TRBJ1-4. TRBV21-1 is recorded as a pseudogene. CDR3 size: 14 residues. CDR3 amino acids: CASSSPSDNEKLFF. The CDR3 nucleotides read TGTGCCAGCAGCTCTCCCTCGGATAATGAAAAACTGTTTTTT.

CDR3 sequence reads: CASSTGPFTDTQYF. CDR3 DNA: TGTGCCAGCAGCACTGGACCGTTCACAGATACGCAGTATTTT. V gene TRBV7-9 combines with J gene TRBJ2-3; D call uncertain. Per germline, CDR1 SEHNR and CDR2 FQNEAQ (reference sequence). V lost 5 bases and J 2 bases, leaving 11 bases between the germline ends. CDR3 length: 14 residues. Combining the CDR3 with reference TRBV7-9 and TRBJ2-3 gives the whole variable domain DTGVSQNPRHKITKRGQNVTFRCDPISEHNRLYWYRQTLGQGPEFLTYFQNEAQLEKSRLLSDRFSAERPKGSFSTLEIQRTEQGDSAMYLCASSTGPFTDTQYFGPGTRLTVL.

The CDR3 region is CASSISGGAEAFF. Written as DNA, the CDR3 is TGTGCCAGTAGTATATCAGGGGGAGCTGAAGCTTTCTTT. The V call is TRBV19, the J call TRBJ1-1; TRBD1 aligns across 7 bases. The germline gives CDR1 LNHDA, CDR2 SQIVND (reference sequence). Trimming took 2 bases from V and 6 from J; bases not matched to a gene: 3. This CDR3 has 13 amino acids.

V and J are TRBV4-2 and TRBJ1-2; possibly TRBD1 for D (5 bases). Germline-derived CDR1 and CDR2 are LGHNA and YNFKEQ. Trimming removed 0 bases at V and 4 bases at J, with 12 bases between. This CDR3 comprises 15 residues. In DNA form, the CDR3 reads TGTGCCAGCAGCCAAGATCCGGAGACAGCCTATGGCTACACCTTC. Translated: CASSQDPETAYGYTF.

The V and J genes are TRBV29-1 and TRBJ2-5, with 11 bases aligning to TRBD2. V lost 4 bases to trimming and J lost 6 bases; unmatched junction nucleotides: 10. CDR3 length: 15 residues. From germline, CDR1 is SQVTM and CDR2 ANQGSEA. The CDR3 region is CSVATSGSEYKTQYF. The DNA for the CDR3 is TGCAGCGTTGCAACTAGCGGGAGTGAGTATAAGACCCAGTACTTC.

The chain couples TRBV4-1 to TRBJ1-1; D is undetermined. The CDR3 sequence is 14 residues long. The V gene lost 4 bases and the J gene lost 2 bases, with 11 bases spanning the gap. CDR1 MGHRA and CDR2 YSYEKL come from the germline V gene. The CDR3 bases are TGCGCCAGCAGCCCCCCCGGGGTCAACACTGAAGCTTTCTTT. Its translation is CASSPPGVNTEAFF.

This sequence joins TRBV14 and TRBJ2-1; possible D gene TRBD2, 6 bases. With 0 bases removed from V and 4 bases from J, the gap between germline ends came to 13 bases. Germline CDR1 is SGHDN and CDR2 is FVKESK. The CDR3 extends over 16 amino acids. Here the CDR3 DNA reads TGTGCCAGCAGCCAAGAGGATAGCGGAGTTTACAATGAGCAGTTCTTC. It is translated as CASSQEDSGVYNEQFF.

The rearrangement joins TRBV27 to TRBJ2-3; 11 bases match TRBD2. This CDR3 comprises 16 residues. V was clipped by 6 bases and J by 2 bases; unmatched bases: 7. Germline V CDR1 and CDR2: MNHEY, SMNVEV (reference sequence). The CDR3 protein is CASRGKLAGVTDTQYF. CDR3 sequence (DNA): TGTGCCAGCAGGGGGAAACTAGCGGGAGTCACAGATACGCAGTATTTT.